This T cell receptor beta chain is from a study of T-cell reconstitution after alpha-beta-depleted transplantation in children. The CDR3 sequence is 16 residues long. Looked up from germline, CDR1 is SGHRS and CDR2 is YFSETQ. Trimming removed 0 bases at V and 4 bases at J, with 13 bases between. Unique molecular identifiers were incorporated during preparation of the TCRbeta library. TCRdb independently ran MiXCR on the PCR reads; one entry per CDR3 protein. Of 200,000 to 250,000 distinct CDR3 sequences detected, more than 20% appear once; the ten largest clones hold 4% to 6%. Sequenced material: PBMCs, mostly from graft donor cells, taken 360 days after TCRalphabeta/CD19-depleted stem cell transplant. The genes are TRBV5-1 and TRBJ1-4, with TRBD1 as a possible D gene (6 bases). The receptor was derived from a female patient aged 2-15 years who had a stem cell transplant for congenital amegakaryocytic thrombocytopenia, so the T cells may come from the graft donor. The CDR3 here is CASSLVGGGNNEKLFF. For the CDR3, the DNA is TGCGCCAGCAGCTTGGTTGGAGGGGGGAATAATGAAAAACTGTTTTTT.